These T cell receptor beta chains were read from a single sample in a study of early stage breast cancer tumors. Profiled with immunoSEQ multiplex PCR; TCRdb holds only in-frame clones, not every one. The sample holds 30,000 to 40,000 clones; roughly 70% are singletons and the top ten take about 6.8%. Material: blood. Receptors were obtained from a person aged 55 to 75 with breast cancer. The CDR3 runs from the conserved cysteine through the conserved F or W. A D gene is named only where the DNA matches it firmly.

cdr3_aa j_call v_call d_call
CASSPVLAGGLYEQYF TRBJ2-7 TRBV18 TRBD2
CASSGDRMNTEAFF TRBJ1-1 TRBV21-1 NA
CASSLGGSLGRRQPQHF TRBJ1-5 TRBV7-8 NA
CASSLAGRREETQYF TRBJ2-5 TRBV7-8 NA
CARSPRGRGRHPMNTEAFF TRBJ1-1 TRBV5-3 NA
CASSLAGGPDTQYF TRBJ2-3 TRBV6-4 TRBD2
CASSLGGGLALEQFF TRBJ2-1 TRBV27 NA
CASSSLQGRAYEQYF TRBJ2-7 TRBV11-2 TRBD1
CASSSTGYGANVLTF TRBJ2-6 TRBV7-6 NA
CSVDDRTNTEAFF TRBJ1-1 TRBV29-1 NA
CASSVPDRNPGNTIYF TRBJ1-3 TRBV19 NA
CASSIGSGGRSTGELFF TRBJ2-2 TRBV19 NA
CASGTSGYDEQFF TRBJ2-1 TRBV28 TRBD2
CASAGSDSSNQPQHF TRBJ1-5 TRBV27 NA
CASSEDRPGFGGELFF TRBJ2-2 TRBV2 NA
CASSSEPSSGLAGGFYEQYF TRBJ2-7 TRBV2 TRBD2
CASSLGVTTNEKLFF TRBJ1-4 TRBV5-1 NA
CASSLGAVGARSPLHF TRBJ1-6 TRBV7-8 NA
CASNEPQHF TRBJ1-5 TRBV14 NA
CASSQDEGPYNEQFF TRBJ2-1 TRBV4-1 NA
CAAQGGIGLYEQYF TRBJ2-7 TRBV2 NA
CASSPTVSGANVLTF TRBJ2-6 TRBV28 NA
CASSFSRDTEAFF TRBJ1-1 TRBV7-3 NA
CASSPAGNEQFF TRBJ2-1 TRBV5-5 NA
CASSIGTNTEAFF TRBJ1-1 TRBV19 NA
CASRAARRAERKETQYF TRBJ2-5 TRBV2 NA
CASSLGRAGQPQHF TRBJ1-5 TRBV5-1 NA
CASSPMGANSNQPQHF TRBJ1-5 TRBV19 NA
CASSLAGELEQYF TRBJ2-7 TRBV7-2 NA
CASSLEVGRGSRETQYF TRBJ2-5 TRBV11-2 TRBD1
CASSLRASNQPQHF TRBJ1-5 TRBV28 NA
CATSKGYGYTF TRBJ1-2 TRBV15 NA
CASSPKQQGGFANTGELFF TRBJ2-2 TRBV18 NA
CASSFRGGYTF TRBJ1-2 TRBV11-1 NA
CASSLDGTGFTYEQYF TRBJ2-7 TRBV7-4 TRBD1